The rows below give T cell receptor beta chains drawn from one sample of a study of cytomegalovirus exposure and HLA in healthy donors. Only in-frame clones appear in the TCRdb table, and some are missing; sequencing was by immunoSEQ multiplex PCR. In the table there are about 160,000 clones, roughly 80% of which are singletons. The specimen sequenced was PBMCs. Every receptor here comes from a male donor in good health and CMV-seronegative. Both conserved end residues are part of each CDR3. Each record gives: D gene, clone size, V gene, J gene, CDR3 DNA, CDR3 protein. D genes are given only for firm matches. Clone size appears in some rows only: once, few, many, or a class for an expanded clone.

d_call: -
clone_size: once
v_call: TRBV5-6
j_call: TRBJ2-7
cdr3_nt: TGTGCCAGCAGCTTGTATCGGGGAGACTACGAGCAGTACTTC
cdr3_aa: CASSLYRGDYEQYF

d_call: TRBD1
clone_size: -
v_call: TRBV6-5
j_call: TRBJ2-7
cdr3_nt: TGTGCCAGCAGCCCCTTTGGACAGGGGGTGTACGAGCAGTACTTC
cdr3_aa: CASSPFGQGVYEQYF

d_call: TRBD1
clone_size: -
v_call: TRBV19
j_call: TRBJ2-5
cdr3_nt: TGTGCCAGTAGTAACCCCAGGGGGTTCGGCGAGACCCAGTACTTC
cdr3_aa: CASSNPRGFGETQYF

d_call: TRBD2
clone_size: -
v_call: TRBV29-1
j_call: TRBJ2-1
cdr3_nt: TGCAGCGCCGCGGAGGGGAGCGGGGGGTACAATGAGCAGTTCTTC
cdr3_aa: CSAAEGSGGYNEQFF

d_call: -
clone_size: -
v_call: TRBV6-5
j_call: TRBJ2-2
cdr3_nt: TGTGCCAGCTGGGGCCCCGGAGTGGATTCCGGGGAGCTGTTTTTT
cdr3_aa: CASWGPGVDSGELFF

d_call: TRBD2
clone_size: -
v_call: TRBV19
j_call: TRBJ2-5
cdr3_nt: TGTGCCAGTAGTAAATACAGTCTAGCGGGGGGTGGGGAGACCCAGTACTTC
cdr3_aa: CASSKYSLAGGGETQYF

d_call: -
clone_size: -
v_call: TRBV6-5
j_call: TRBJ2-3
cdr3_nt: TGTGCCAGCAGTTACGTCGGGGTAGGCACAGATACGCAGTATTTT
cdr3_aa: CASSYVGVGTDTQYF

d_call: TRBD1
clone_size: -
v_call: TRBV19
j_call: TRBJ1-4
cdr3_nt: TGTGCCAGTAGTACCTCCTTCGGGACAGGGAGCGAAAAACTGTTTTTT
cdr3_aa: CASSTSFGTGSEKLFF

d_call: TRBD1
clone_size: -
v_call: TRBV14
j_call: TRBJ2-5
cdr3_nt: TGTGCCAGCAGCCAAGGACAGGGGAGCGCAGGGACCCAGTACTTC
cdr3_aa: CASSQGQGSAGTQYF

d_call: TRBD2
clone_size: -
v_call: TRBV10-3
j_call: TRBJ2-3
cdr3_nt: TGTGCCATCAGCGGTTGGGAGGGGAGTCCCACAGATACGCAGTATTTT
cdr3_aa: CAISGWEGSPTDTQYF

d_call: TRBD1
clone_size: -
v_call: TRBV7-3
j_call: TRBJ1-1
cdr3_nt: TGTGCCAGCAGCCTTCAGGGGGCGCGCGACACTGAAGCTTTCTTT
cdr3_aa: CASSLQGARDTEAFF

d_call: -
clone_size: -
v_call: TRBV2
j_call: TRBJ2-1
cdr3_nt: TGTGCCAGCAGTTTACTGAGGGTCGGCCGCCATTATTACAATGAGCAGTTCTTC
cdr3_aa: CASSLLRVGRHYYNEQFF

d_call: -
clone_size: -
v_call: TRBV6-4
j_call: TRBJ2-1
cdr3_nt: TGTGCCAGCAGGGGCTATGAGGGTGAGCAGTTCTTC
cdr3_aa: CASRGYEGEQFF

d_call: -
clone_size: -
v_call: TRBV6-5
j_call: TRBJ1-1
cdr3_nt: TGTGCCGTTTTGGGTGTCGGGATTGAAGCTTTCTTT
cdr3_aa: CAVLGVGIEAFF

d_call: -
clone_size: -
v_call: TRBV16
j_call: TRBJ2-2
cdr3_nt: TGTGCCAGCAGCCGCCAGTCAGGGGCGGCGGGGGAGCTGTTTTTT
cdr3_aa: CASSRQSGAAGELFF

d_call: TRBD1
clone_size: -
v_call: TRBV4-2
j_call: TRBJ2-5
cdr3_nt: TGTGCCAGCAGCCAAGAATCGCCAGGGACAGGGGGAGAGACCCAGTACTTC
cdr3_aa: CASSQESPGTGGETQYF

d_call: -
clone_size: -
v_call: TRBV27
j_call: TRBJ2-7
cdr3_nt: TGTGCCAGCAGTTTTTTAGTCGGGTACGAGCAGTACTTC
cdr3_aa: CASSFLVGYEQYF

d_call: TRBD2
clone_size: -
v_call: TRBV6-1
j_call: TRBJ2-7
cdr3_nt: TGTGCCAGCAGTGAAGCGGGCGGGAGCTCCTACGAGCAGTACTTC
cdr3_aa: CASSEAGGSSYEQYF

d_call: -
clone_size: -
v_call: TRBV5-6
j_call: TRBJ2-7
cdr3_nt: TGTGCCAGCAGCTTTGACGGGGGCTACGAGCAGTACTTC
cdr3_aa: CASSFDGGYEQYF

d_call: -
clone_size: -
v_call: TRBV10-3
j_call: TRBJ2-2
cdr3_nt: TGTGCCATCAGTGACCACAGGAGCACTCAGAACACCGGGGAGCTGTTTTTT
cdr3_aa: CAISDHRSTQNTGELFF

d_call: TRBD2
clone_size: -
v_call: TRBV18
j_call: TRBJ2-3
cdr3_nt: TGTGCCAGCTCACCGGTATCGGGGGGGACAGATACGCAGTATTTT
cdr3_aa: CASSPVSGGTDTQYF

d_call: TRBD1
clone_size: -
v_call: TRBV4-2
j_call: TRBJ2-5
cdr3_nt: TGTGCCAGCAGCCAGCCGGGACAGGGGGCCGAGACCCAGTACTTC
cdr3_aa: CASSQPGQGAETQYF

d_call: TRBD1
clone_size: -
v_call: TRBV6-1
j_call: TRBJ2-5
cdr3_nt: TGTGCCAGCAGTGAAGCGCAGGGGGCCGGTGAGACCCAGTACTTC
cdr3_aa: CASSEAQGAGETQYF

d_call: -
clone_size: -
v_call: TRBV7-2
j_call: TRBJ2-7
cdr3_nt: TGTGCCAGCAGCCCAGGGCCCGGGGGAGGATCCTACGAGCAGTACTTC
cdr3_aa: CASSPGPGGGSYEQYF

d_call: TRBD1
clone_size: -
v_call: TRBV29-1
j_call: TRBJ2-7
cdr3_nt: TGCAGCGTTGGTACTGGGACAGGGAGCTCCTACGAGCAGTACTTC
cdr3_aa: CSVGTGTGSSYEQYF